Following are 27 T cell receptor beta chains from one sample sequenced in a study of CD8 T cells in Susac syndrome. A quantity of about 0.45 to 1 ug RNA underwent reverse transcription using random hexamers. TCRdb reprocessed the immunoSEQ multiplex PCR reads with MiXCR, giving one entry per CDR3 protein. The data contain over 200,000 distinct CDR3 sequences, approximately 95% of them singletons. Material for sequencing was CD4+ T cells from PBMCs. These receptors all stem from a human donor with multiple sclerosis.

The CDR3 loop reads CATSTGGEEETQYF. The CDR3 coding sequence is TGTGCCACCAGCACCGGGGGGGAGGAGGAGACCCAGTACTTC. The V and J genes are TRBV15 and TRBJ2-5, with 8 bases aligning to TRBD2. Unmatched junction bases numbered 6, after V lost 4 bases and J lost 5 bases. The CDR3 has 14 amino acids. CDR1 is LNHNV and CDR2 is YYDKDF in the germline V gene (reference sequence).

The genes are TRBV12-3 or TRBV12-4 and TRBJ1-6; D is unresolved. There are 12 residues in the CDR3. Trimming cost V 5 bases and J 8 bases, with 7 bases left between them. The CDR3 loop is CASSGEDSPLHF. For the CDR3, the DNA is TGTGCCAGCAGTGGGGAGGATTCACCCCTCCACTTT.

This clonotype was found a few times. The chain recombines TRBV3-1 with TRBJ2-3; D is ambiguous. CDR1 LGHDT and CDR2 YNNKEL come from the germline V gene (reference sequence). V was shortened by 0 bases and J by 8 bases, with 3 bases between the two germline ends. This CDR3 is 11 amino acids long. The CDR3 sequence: CASSQEGTQYF. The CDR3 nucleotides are TGTGCCAGCAGCCAAGAGGGTACGCAGTATTTT.

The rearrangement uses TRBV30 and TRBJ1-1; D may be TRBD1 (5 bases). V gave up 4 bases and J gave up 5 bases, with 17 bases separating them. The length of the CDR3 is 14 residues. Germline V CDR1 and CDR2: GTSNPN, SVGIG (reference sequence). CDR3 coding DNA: TGTGCCTGGATAAGGAAGACAGAATTAACTGAAGCTTTCTTT. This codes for CAWIRKTELTEAFF.

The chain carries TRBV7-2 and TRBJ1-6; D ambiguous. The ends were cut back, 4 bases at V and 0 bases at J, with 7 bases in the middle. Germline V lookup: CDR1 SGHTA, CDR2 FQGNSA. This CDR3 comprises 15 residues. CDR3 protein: CASSSGVSYNSPLHF. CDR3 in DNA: TGTGCCAGCAGCTCGGGTGTCTCCTATAATTCACCCCTCCACTTT.

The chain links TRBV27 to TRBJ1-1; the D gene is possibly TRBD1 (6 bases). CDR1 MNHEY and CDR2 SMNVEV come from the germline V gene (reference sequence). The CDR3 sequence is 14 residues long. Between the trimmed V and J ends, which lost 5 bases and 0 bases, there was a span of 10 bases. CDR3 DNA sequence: TGTGCCAGCAGTCGGGACACCATGAACACTGAAGCTTTCTTT. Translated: CASSRDTMNTEAFF.

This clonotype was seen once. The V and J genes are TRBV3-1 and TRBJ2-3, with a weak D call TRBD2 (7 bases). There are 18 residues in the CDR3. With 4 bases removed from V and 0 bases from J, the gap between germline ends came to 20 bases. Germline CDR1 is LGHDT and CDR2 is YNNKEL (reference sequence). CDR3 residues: CASSPPMAGAFSTDTQYF. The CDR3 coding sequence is TGTGCCAGCAGCCCCCCTATGGCGGGGGCCTTTAGCACAGATACGCAGTATTTT.

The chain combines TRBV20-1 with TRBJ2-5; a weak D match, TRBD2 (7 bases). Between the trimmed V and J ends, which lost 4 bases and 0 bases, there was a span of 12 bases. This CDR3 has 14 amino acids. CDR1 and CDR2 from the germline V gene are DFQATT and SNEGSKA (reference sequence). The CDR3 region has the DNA TGCAGTGCTATTGCGGGGGCTAACCAAGAGACCCAGTACTTC. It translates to CSAIAGANQETQYF.

The CDR3 DNA is TGCAGCGTCACTGAGGGTGCAGGGGGCGAGACCCAGTACTTC. The encoded protein is CSVTEGAGGETQYF. The chain couples TRBV29-1 to TRBJ2-5; 8 nucleotides agree with TRBD1. CDR1 and CDR2 (germline): SQVTM, ANQGSEA. With 6 bases clipped from V and 5 bases from J, the junction kept 11 bases outside the gene matches. There are 14 residues in the CDR3.

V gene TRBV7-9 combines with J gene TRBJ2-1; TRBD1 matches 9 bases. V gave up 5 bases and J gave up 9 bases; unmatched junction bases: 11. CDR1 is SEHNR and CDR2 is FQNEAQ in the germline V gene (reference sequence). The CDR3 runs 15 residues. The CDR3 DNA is TGTGCCAGCAGCGGCCCCGGGACAGGGAAGTCTGAGCAGTTCTTC. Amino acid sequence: CASSGPGTGKSEQFF.

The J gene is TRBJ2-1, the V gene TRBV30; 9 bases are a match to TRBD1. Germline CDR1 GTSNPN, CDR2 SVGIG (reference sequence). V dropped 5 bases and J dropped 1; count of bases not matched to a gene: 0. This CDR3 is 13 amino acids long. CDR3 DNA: TGTGCCTGGGGACAGGGGTCCTACAATGAGCAGTTCTTC. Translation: CAWGQGSYNEQFF.

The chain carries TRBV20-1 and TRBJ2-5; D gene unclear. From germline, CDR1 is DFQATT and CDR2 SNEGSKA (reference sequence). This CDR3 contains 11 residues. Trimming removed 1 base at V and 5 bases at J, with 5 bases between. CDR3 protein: CSARVRETQYF. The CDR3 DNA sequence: TGCAGTGCTAGAGTGAGGGAGACCCAGTACTTC.

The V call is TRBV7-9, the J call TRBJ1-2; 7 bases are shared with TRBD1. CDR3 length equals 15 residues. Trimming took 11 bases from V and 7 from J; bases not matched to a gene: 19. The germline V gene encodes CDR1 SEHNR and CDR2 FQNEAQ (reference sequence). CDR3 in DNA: TGTGCCTGGGGGAGAGTGCAACAGGGGATCAGTGGCTACACCTTC. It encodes CAWGRVQQGISGYTF.

The CDR3 loop reads CSASRGQSGYTF. The CDR3 DNA is TGCAGTGCTAGCCGGGGGCAAAGCGGCTACACCTTC. This chain joins TRBV20-1 and TRBJ1-2, with a tentative D call TRBD1 (6 bases). Germline values: CDR1 DFQATT, CDR2 SNEGSKA (reference sequence). The CDR3 is 12 residues long. The V and J ends lost 3 bases and 8 bases respectively, with 13 bases between them.

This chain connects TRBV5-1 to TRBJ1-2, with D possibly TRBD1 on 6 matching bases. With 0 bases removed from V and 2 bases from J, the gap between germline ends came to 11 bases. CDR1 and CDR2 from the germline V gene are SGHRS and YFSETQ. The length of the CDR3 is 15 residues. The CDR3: CASSLEAGVNYGYTF. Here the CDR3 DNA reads TGCGCCAGCAGCTTGGAGGCAGGGGTCAACTATGGCTACACCTTC.

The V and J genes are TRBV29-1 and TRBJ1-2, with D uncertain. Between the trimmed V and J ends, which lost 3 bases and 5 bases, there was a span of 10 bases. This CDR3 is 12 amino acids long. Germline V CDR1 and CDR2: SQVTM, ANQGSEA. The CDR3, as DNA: TGCAGCGTTGACGAGGTTCCGTATGGCTACACCTTC. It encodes CSVDEVPYGYTF.

The CDR3 loop is CAWRGPPTETQYF. Written as DNA, the CDR3 is TGTGCCTGGAGAGGGCCTCCCACGGAGACCCAGTACTTC. The chain carries TRBV30 and TRBJ2-5; D not resolved. V lost 3 bases and J 5 bases, leaving 13 bases between the germline ends. Germline assignment: CDR1 GTSNPN and CDR2 SVGIG (reference sequence). The CDR3 spans 13 residues.

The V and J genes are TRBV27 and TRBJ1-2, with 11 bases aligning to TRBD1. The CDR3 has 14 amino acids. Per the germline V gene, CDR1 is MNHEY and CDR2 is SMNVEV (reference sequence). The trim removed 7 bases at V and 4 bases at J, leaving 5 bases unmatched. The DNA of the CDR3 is TGTGCCAGCACCCGGACAGGGGGCTTCTATGGCTACACCTTC. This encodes CASTRTGGFYGYTF.

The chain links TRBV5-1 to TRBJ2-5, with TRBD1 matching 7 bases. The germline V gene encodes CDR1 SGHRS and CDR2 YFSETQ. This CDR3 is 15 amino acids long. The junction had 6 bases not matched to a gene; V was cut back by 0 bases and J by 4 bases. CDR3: CASSLDGTDIETQYF. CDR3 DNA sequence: TGCGCCAGCAGCTTGGACGGGACAGATATAGAGACCCAGTACTTC.

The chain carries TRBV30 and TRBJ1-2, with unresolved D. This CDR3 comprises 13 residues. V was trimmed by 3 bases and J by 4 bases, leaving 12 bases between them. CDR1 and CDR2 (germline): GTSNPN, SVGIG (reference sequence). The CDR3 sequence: CAWRSGGGYGYTF. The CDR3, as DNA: TGTGCCTGGAGGTCGGGCGGTGGCTATGGCTACACCTTC.

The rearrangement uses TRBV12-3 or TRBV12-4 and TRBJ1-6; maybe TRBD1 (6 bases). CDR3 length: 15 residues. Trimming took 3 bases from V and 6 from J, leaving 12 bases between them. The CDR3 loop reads CASSLGGGGNSPLHF. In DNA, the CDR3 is TGTGCCAGCAGTTTGGGGGGCGGGGGTAATTCACCCCTCCACTTT.

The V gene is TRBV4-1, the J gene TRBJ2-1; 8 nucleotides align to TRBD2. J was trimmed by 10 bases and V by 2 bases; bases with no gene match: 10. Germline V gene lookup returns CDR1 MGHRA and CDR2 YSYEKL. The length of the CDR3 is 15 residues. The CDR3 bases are TGCGCCAGCAGCCAACAGACTAGCGCGGCACAGGAGCAGTTCTTC. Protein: CASSQQTSAAQEQFF.

CDR3 nucleotides: TGTGCCAGCAGTTTACCAGGGGGGATCGCCACCTTC. Its translation: CASSLPGGIATF. This chain uses TRBV6-6 with TRBJ1-2; TRBD1 aligns across 7 bases. Trimming cost V 4 bases and J 13 bases; bases outside gene matches: 9. The CDR3 contains 12 residues. Germline V lookup: CDR1 MNHNY, CDR2 SVGAGI (reference sequence).

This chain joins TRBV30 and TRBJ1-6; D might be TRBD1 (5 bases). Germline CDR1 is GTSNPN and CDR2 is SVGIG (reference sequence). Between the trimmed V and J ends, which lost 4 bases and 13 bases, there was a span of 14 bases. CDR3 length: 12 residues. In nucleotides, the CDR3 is TGTGCCTGGACCCAAGGCGGGGGGCCCCTCCACTTT. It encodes CAWTQGGGPLHF.

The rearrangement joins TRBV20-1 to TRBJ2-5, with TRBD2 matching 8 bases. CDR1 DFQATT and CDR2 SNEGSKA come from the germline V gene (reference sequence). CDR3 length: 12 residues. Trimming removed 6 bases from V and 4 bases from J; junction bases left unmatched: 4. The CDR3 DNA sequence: TGCAGTGCGTACGGGGGGGGAGAGACCCAGTACTTC. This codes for CSAYGGGETQYF.

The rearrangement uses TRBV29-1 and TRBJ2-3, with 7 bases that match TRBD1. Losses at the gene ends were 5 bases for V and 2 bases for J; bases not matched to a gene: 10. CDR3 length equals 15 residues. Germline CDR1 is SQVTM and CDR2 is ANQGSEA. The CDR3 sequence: CSVRGPGQITDTQYF. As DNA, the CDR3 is TGCAGCGTTAGGGGCCCGGGACAGATCACAGATACGCAGTATTTT.

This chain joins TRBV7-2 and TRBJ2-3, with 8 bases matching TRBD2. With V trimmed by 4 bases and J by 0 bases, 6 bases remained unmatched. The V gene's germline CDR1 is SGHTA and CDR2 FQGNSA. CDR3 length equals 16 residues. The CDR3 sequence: CASSSQRGHSTDTQYF. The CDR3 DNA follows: TGTGCCAGCAGCTCTCAGCGGGGGCATAGCACAGATACGCAGTATTTT.